The clone carrying this T cell receptor (beta chain) was seen repeatedly, ten times or more. RNA transcripts gave rise to amplified TCR beta CDR3 regions. First-round RT-PCR targeting the TCR CDR3 was performed with the HTBI primer set. TCRdb re-called the multiplex PCR reads through MiXCR, storing one row per CDR3 protein. The sample contains about 300,000 distinct CDR3 sequences, roughly a fifth of which appear only once. Ophthalmopathy patients had Clinical Activity Score at least 3, NOSPECS grade at least 4, duration under 3 months. Per the germline V gene, CDR1 is SGHTA and CDR2 is FQGTGA. The CDR3 has 17 residues. V was pared by 5 bases and J by 3 bases, with 10 bases of the junction left unmatched. These data belong to a study of T cells in Graves' hyperthyroidism and ophthalmopathy. In the study overall: At the time of initial diagnosis and before any treatment, peripheral blood was collected.

The sequence was collected from a man aged 50-59 years with Graves' ophthalmopathy. The specimen sequenced was blood. The chain has TRBV7-3 and TRBJ2-1; 10 bases are shared with TRBD2. CDR3 residues: CASSLMGGTSVYNEQFF. CDR3 DNA: TGTGCCAGCAGCCTTATGGGCGGGACTAGCGTCTACAATGAGCAGTTCTTC. Together with reference TRBV7-3 and TRBJ2-1, the CDR3 gives the full variable domain: GAGVSQTPSNKVTEKGKYVELRCDPISGHTALYWYRQSLGQGPEFLIYFQGTGAADDSGLPNDRFFAVRPEGSVSTLKIQRTERGDSAVYLCASSLMGGTSVYNEQFFGPGTRLTVL.